Listed below are T cell receptor beta chains from one sample, sequenced in a study of shared clonotypes between healthy human individuals. The method was immunoSEQ multiplex PCR; TCRdb's version includes in-frame clones alone and lacks a portion of them. This sample has 110,000 or so clones, with 55% to 80% found just once. Input material: memory CD8+ T cells sorted from blood. The receptors come from a woman in her twenties or thirties in good health. Each CDR3 is given with its conserved first and last residue. A D gene is named only where the DNA matches it firmly. Only some rows state a clone size, as once, few, many or a class for expanded clones.

size	V	J	D	CDR3	DNA
NA	TRBV4-2	TRBJ2-3	TRBD1	CASSQDGGQYPTDTQYF	TGTGCCAGCAGCCAAGATGGGGGACAGTACCCCACAGATACGCAGTATTTT
NA	TRBV7-8	TRBJ2-5	TRBD1	CASSLGAGGAEETQYF	TGTGCCAGCAGCTTAGGGGCAGGGGGCGCGGAAGAGACCCAGTACTTC
once	TRBV10-2	TRBJ2-7	NA	CASSEGANEQYF	TGCGCCAGCAGTGAGGGGGCCAACGAGCAGTACTTC
NA	TRBV5-1	TRBJ2-2	NA	CASSVVWRVVTGELFF	TGCGCCAGCAGCGTTGTTTGGCGGGTGGTGACCGGGGAGCTGTTTTTT
NA	TRBV4-1	TRBJ2-7	NA	CASSQGPKISGYEQYF	TGCGCCAGCAGCCAAGGCCCAAAAATTAGCGGCTACGAGCAGTACTTC
NA	TRBV27	TRBJ1-5	TRBD1	CASSLSGRGGQPQHF	TGTGCCAGCAGTTTATCGGGCAGGGGGGGACAGCCCCAGCATTTT
once	TRBV20-1	TRBJ1-2	NA	CREGTPSGYTF	TGCAGGGAAGGCACCCCCTCGGGCTACACCTTC
NA	TRBV21-1	TRBJ2-7	NA	CASRRAIHVLDEQYF	TGTGCCAGCAGGCGTGCGATACACGTGTTAGACGAGCAGTACTTC
many	TRBV25-1	TRBJ1-1	TRBD1	CASSGDRGDTEAFF	TGTGCCAGCAGTGGGGACAGGGGTGACACTGAAGCTTTCTTT
NA	TRBV4-1	TRBJ2-1	TRBD2	CASSRGGDEQFF	TGCGCCAGCAGTCGTGGGGGGGATGAGCAGTTCTTC
NA	TRBV15	TRBJ2-1	TRBD1	CATSGRTGQNEQFF	TGTGCCACCAGCGGACGGACAGGACAGAATGAGCAGTTCTTC
NA	TRBV27	TRBJ2-7	TRBD1	CASSVTSGTVPYEQYF	TGTGCCAGCAGTGTTACCTCCGGGACAGTTCCCTACGAGCAGTACTTC
NA	TRBV15	TRBJ2-1	TRBD2	CATSAGLAGDVNEQFF	TGTGCCACCAGCGCCGGACTAGCGGGAGACGTGAATGAGCAGTTCTTC
once	TRBV2	TRBJ2-7	NA	CATITGSSYEQYF	TGTGCCACCATTACAGGGAGCTCCTACGAGCAGTACTTC
NA	TRBV5-3	TRBJ1-5	NA	CARSMCRLGNSNQPQHF	TGTGCCAGAAGCATGTGCCGACTTGGGAATAGCAATCAGCCCCAGCATTTT
NA	TRBV25-1	TRBJ2-1	TRBD2	CASSIPSGSRNEQFF	TGTGCCAGCAGTATCCCTAGCGGGAGTAGGAATGAGCAGTTCTTC
NA	TRBV23-1	TRBJ2-7	NA	CASSRLPAGFVHSYEQYF	TGCGCCAGCAGTCGACTCCCCGCGGGGTTCGTGCACTCCTACGAGCAGTACTTC
NA	TRBV5-1	TRBJ1-5	NA	CASSPETGLNQPQHF	TGCGCCAGCAGCCCGGAAACAGGGCTTAATCAGCCCCAGCATTTT
NA	TRBV29-1	TRBJ2-2	TRBD2	CSVGGLAVAGELFF	TGCAGCGTGGGGGGACTAGCGGTCGCCGGGGAGCTGTTTTTT
NA	TRBV7-9	TRBJ2-3	TRBD1	CASSPGTVQPDTQYF	TGTGCCAGCAGCCCCGGGACAGTTCAGCCGGATACGCAGTATTTT
NA	TRBV4-1	TRBJ2-7	TRBD2	CASSHKMGRLAGVYEQYF	TGCGCCAGCAGCCACAAGATGGGGAGACTAGCGGGAGTGTACGAGCAGTACTTC
NA	TRBV7-8	TRBJ2-7	NA	CASTLVSGASSYEQYF	TGTGCCAGCACCTTGGTCTCAGGGGCCTCCTCCTACGAGCAGTACTTC
NA	TRBV2	TRBJ1-2	NA	CASTQRGANYGYTF	TGTGCCAGCACCCAACGAGGCGCTAACTATGGCTACACCTTC
NA	TRBV15	TRBJ1-4	NA	CATSRQGFNEKLFF	TGTGCCACCAGCAGACAGGGTTTTAATGAAAAACTGTTTTTT
NA	TRBV19	TRBJ2-7	NA	CASSIAQGYTYEQYF	TGTGCCAGTAGTATAGCACAGGGATATACCTACGAGCAGTACTTC
NA	TRBV28	TRBJ2-7	TRBD2	CASSFVGTEVGLAGVGQYF	TGTGCCAGCAGTTTCGTTGGTACGGAGGTGGGACTAGCGGGAGTCGGGCAGTACTTC
NA	TRBV27	TRBJ2-1	TRBD2	CASSLGLAEFYEQFF	TGTGCCAGCAGTTTGGGACTAGCGGAGTTTTACGAGCAGTTCTTC
few	TRBV29-1	TRBJ2-7	TRBD2	CSVGVFLAGDSYEQYF	TGCAGCGTTGGAGTTTTTCTAGCGGGCGATTCCTACGAGCAGTACTTC
once	TRBV29-1	TRBJ2-1	TRBD2	CSVEYSGSPDWQFF	TGCAGCGTTGAATATAGCGGGAGCCCCGATTGGCAGTTCTTC
NA	TRBV19	TRBJ2-7	NA	CASSSGSSYEQYF	TGTGCCAGTAGTTCCGGATCCTCCTACGAGCAGTACTTC
NA	TRBV5-1	TRBJ1-3	TRBD1	CASSSGQEYSGNTIYF	TGCGCCAGCAGCTCTGGACAGGAATACTCTGGAAACACCATATATTTT
many	TRBV11-2	TRBJ2-7	NA	CASSLLISPYEQYF	TGTGCCAGCAGCTTACTGATATCTCCCTACGAGCAGTACTTC
NA	TRBV2	TRBJ2-7	NA	CASSEAAAVQYF	TGTGCCAGCAGTGAAGCCGCGGCGGTGCAGTACTTC
few	TRBV14	TRBJ2-5	TRBD1	CASSGQGVTQYF	TGTGCCAGCAGCGGACAGGGGGTGACCCAGTACTTC
medium-sized	TRBV19	TRBJ1-5	NA	CASSIFAGTTNQPQHF	TGTGCCAGTAGTATTTTTGCGGGGACCACCAATCAGCCCCAGCATTTT